The 14 T cell receptor beta chains given below trace back to one sample, sequenced in a study of blood T cell repertoires in COVID-19. TCRdb's table, derived via immunoSEQ multiplex PCR, lists solely in-frame clones and lacks some. The table includes 75,000 to 95,000 clones, 70% to 90% detected once. Sample: peripheral blood. Receptors originate from a man aged 50 to 59 with active COVID-19.

The chain combines TRBV9 with TRBJ1-2, with D hard to call. The germline V and J ends were trimmed by 0 bases and 4 bases, with 10 bases remaining between them. This CDR3 has 14 amino acids. The germline V gene encodes CDR1 SGDLS and CDR2 YYNGEE. CDR3: CASSVDSGPYGYTF. DNA for the CDR3: TGTGCCAGCAGCGTAGATTCTGGGCCCTATGGCTACACCTTC.

The chain combines TRBV18 with TRBJ1-1; 8 bases line up with TRBD1. Germline loops: CDR1 KGHSH, CDR2 LQKENI. This CDR3 is 16 amino acids long. V gave up 2 bases and J gave up 1 base; unmatched junction bases: 6. The CDR3 DNA is TGTGCCAGCTCACCAGGACAGGGCGTGGAGAACACTGAAGCTTTCTTT. This sequence encodes CASSPGQGVENTEAFF.

The chain joins TRBV3-1 (or the pseudogene TRBV3-2) to TRBJ2-7; D call uncertain. The length of the CDR3 is 11 residues. The V gene's germline CDR1 is LGHDT and CDR2 YNNKEL (reference sequence). V lost 4 bases, J lost 7 bases, and 8 bases lay in between. In DNA form, the CDR3 reads TGTGCCAGCAGCCGGGCCCAGGAGCAGTACTTC. This codes for CASSRAQEQYF.

The chain uses TRBV28 and TRBJ1-2; 9 bases line up with TRBD1. The germline CDR1 and CDR2 sequences are MDHEN and SYDVKM. Unmatched junction bases numbered 5, after V lost 4 bases and J lost 2 bases. The CDR3 is 15 residues long. The CDR3 loop reads CASSSRDRVNYGYTF. DNA of the CDR3: TGTGCCAGCAGTTCGAGGGACAGGGTCAACTATGGCTACACCTTC.

This rearrangement joins TRBV5-4 to TRBJ2-7, with 8 nucleotides matching TRBD2. V lost 3 bases, J lost 5 bases, and 10 bases stayed unmatched. There are 15 residues in the CDR3. CDR1 and CDR2 from the germline V gene are SGHNT and YYREEE (reference sequence). CDR3 in DNA: TGTGCCAGCAGCTCCCAACTAGCGGTCGTCGACGAGCAGTACTTC. Residues: CASSSQLAVVDEQYF.

The chain is built from TRBV5-4 and TRBJ1-1; no firm D call. Germline V gene sequence: CDR1 SGHNT, CDR2 YYREEE (reference sequence). The V and J ends lost 0 bases and 0 bases respectively, with 6 bases between them. This CDR3 region has 14 residues. CDR3 bases: TGTGCCAGCAGCTTGGACAGAATGAACACTGAAGCTTTCTTT. Encoded protein: CASSLDRMNTEAFF.

The J gene is TRBJ1-2, the V gene TRBV2; 10 nucleotides align to TRBD1. Germline loops: CDR1 SNHLY, CDR2 FYNNEI. The trim removed 10 bases at V and 6 bases at J, leaving 17 bases unmatched. The CDR3 sequence is 16 residues long. The CDR3 sequence: CAISFADRGPFNGYTF. CDR3 coding DNA: TGTGCCATCTCCTTCGCCGACAGGGGGCCTTTTAATGGCTACACCTTC.

The chain links TRBV7-3 to TRBJ2-5; possibly TRBD2 for D (6 bases). This CDR3 comprises 15 residues. V gave up 2 bases and J gave up 4 bases, with 14 bases separating them. Germline V gene sequence: CDR1 SGHTA, CDR2 FQGTGA. In DNA form, the CDR3 reads TGTGCCAGCAGCTTACGGGAGAGTGAAGGAGAGACCCAGTACTTC. Residues: CASSLRESEGETQYF.

V usage is TRBV7-9 and J usage is TRBJ2-2; 8 bases fit TRBD1. Germline V CDR1 and CDR2: SEHNR, FQNEAQ (reference sequence). V dropped 0 bases and J dropped 6; count of bases not matched to a gene: 12. This CDR3 has 18 residues. The CDR3 DNA reads TGTGCCAGCAGCTTAGCGTGGTTGCAGGGGGCTGAAGCCGGGGAGCTGTTTTTT. Its translation: CASSLAWLQGAEAGELFF.

The chain is built from TRBV30 and TRBJ2-3, with 7 bases lining up with TRBD2. With 1 base clipped from V and 0 bases from J, the junction kept 7 bases outside the gene matches. This CDR3 spans 16 amino acids. Germline lookup yields CDR1 GTSNPN and CDR2 SVGIG (reference sequence). This CDR3 reads CAWSAGTTTSTDTQYF. CDR3 in DNA: TGTGCCTGGAGTGCAGGGACTACCACTAGCACAGATACGCAGTATTTT. The full variable domain, with the rest looked up from reference TRBV30 and TRBJ2-3, is SQTIHQWPATLVQPVGSPLSLECTVEGTSNPNLYWYRQAAGRGLQLLFYSVGIGQISSEVPQNLSASRPQDRQFILSSKKLLLSDSGFYLCAWSAGTTTSTDTQYFGPGTRLTVL.

The CDR3 reads CASSFDLTAAYEQYF. CDR3 coding DNA: TGTGCCAGCAGCTTCGATTTGACAGCCGCCTACGAGCAGTACTTC. The chain links TRBV7-9 to TRBJ2-7; a weak D match, TRBD1 (5 bases). The V gene's germline CDR1 is SEHNR and CDR2 FQNEAQ (reference sequence). The V end was cut by 3 bases, the J end by 2 bases, with 14 bases between. This CDR3 is 15 amino acids long.

The chain employs TRBV11-3 and TRBJ2-7; D call uncertain. V lost 7 bases, J lost 6 bases, and 10 bases lay in between. From germline, CDR1 is SGHNT and CDR2 YENEEA. This CDR3 is 11 amino acids long. CDR3 nucleotide sequence: TGTGCCAGCACCAAAAGCTCCGAGCAGTACTTC. Its protein is CASTKSSEQYF.

The V gene is TRBV25-1, the J gene TRBJ1-3; 7 bases align to TRBD1. Looked up from germline, CDR1 is MGHDK and CDR2 is SYGVNS. This CDR3 region has 15 residues. Trimming took 5 bases from V and 3 from J; bases not matched to a gene: 7. CDR3 nucleotide sequence: TGTGCCAGCAGTCAACCCCGGGACAGTGGAAACACCATATATTTT. Protein product: CASSQPRDSGNTIYF.

This chain joins TRBV23-1 and TRBJ1-3; D not resolved. TRBV23-1 is treated as an ORF (open reading frame) with a function not yet certain. V lost 6 bases and J 0 bases, leaving 18 bases between the germline ends. The CDR3 totals 17 residues. The DNA for the CDR3 is TGCGCCAGCAGGATTTCAAGGAAACTAAACTCTGGAAACACCATATATTTT. Amino acid sequence: CASRISRKLNSGNTIYF.